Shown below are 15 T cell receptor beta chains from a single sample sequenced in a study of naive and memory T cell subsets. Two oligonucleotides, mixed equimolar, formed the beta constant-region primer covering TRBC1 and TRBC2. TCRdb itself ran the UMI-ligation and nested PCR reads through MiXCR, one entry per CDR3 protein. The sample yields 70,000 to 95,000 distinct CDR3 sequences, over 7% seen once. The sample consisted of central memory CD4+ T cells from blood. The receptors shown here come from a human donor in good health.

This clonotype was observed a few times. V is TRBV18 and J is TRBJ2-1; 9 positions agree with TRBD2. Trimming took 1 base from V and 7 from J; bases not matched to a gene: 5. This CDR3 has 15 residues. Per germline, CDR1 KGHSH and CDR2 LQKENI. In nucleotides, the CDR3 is TGTGCCAGCTCACCACAAAGCGGGAGGAGGAATGAGCAGTTCTTC. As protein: CASSPQSGRRNEQFF.

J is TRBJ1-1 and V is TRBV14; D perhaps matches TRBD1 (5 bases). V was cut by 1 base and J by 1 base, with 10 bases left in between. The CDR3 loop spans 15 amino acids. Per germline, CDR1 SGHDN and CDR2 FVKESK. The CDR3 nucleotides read TGTGCCAGCAGCCAAGGGGGGATCAAGAACACTGAAGCTTTCTTT. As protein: CASSQGGIKNTEAFF.

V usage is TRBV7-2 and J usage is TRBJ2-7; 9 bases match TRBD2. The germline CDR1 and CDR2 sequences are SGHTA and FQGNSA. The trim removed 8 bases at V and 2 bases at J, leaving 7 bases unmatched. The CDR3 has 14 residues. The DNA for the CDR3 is TGTGCCAGCGGGATAGCGGGAGCGGCCTACGAGCAGTACTTC. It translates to CASGIAGAAYEQYF.

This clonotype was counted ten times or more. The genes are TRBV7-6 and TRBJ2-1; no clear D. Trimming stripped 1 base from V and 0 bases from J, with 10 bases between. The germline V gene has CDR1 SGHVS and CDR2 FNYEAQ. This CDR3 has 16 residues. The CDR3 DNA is TGTGCCAGCAGCTTAGTCCCCAGTCCCTCCTACAATGAGCAGTTCTTC. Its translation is CASSLVPSPSYNEQFF.

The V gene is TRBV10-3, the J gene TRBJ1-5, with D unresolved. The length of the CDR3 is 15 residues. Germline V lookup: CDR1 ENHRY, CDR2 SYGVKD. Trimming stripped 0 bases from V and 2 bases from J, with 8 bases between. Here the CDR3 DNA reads TGTGCCATCAGTGAGTCAGGTCGGCGCAATCAGCCCCAGCATTTT. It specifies CAISESGRRNQPQHF.

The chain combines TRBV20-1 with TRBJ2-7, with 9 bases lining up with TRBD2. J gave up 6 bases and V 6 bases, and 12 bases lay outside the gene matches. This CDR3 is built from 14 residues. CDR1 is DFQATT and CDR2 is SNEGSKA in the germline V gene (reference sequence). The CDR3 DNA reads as TGCAGTGCCCAAGCTAGGACTAGCGCTCGCGAGCAGTACTTC. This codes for CSAQARTSAREQYF.

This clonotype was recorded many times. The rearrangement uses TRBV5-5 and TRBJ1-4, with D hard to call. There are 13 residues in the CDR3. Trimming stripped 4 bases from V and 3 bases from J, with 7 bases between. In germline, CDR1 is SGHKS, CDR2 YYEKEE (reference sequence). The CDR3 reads CASSDVSNEKLFF. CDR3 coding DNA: TGTGCCAGCAGCGACGTTTCTAATGAAAAACTGTTTTTT.

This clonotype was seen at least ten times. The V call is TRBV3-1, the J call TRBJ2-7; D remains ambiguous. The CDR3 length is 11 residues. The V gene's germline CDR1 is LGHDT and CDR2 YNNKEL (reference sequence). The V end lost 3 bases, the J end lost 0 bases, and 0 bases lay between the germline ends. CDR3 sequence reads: CASSHSYEQYF. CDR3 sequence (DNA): TGTGCCAGCAGCCACTCCTACGAGCAGTACTTC.

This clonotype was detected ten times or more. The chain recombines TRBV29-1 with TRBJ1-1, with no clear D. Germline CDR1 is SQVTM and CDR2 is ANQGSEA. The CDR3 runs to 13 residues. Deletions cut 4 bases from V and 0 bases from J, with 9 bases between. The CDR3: CSVGLSMNTEAFF. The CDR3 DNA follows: TGCAGCGTTGGGCTGAGTATGAACACTGAAGCTTTCTTT.

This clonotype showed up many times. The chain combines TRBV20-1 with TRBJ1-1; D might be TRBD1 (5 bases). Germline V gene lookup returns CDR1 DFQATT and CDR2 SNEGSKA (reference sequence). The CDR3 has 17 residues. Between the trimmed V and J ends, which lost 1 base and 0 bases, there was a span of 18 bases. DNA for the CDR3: TGCAGTGCTAGAGGCAACCTAGACAGCATCATGAACACTGAAGCTTTCTTT. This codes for CSARGNLDSIMNTEAFF.

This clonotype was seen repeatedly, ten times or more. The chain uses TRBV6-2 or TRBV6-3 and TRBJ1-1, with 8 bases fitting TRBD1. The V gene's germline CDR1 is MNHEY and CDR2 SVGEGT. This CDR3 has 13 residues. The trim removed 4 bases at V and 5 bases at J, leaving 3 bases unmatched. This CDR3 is CASSFHRGTEAFF. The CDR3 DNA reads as TGTGCCAGCAGTTTTCACAGGGGGACTGAAGCTTTCTTT.

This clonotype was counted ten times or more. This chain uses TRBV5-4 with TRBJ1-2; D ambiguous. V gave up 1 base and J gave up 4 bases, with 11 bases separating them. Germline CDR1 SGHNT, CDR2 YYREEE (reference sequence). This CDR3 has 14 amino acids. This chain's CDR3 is CASSLYSSTYGYTF. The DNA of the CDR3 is TGTGCCAGCAGCTTGTACTCCTCCACCTATGGCTACACCTTC.

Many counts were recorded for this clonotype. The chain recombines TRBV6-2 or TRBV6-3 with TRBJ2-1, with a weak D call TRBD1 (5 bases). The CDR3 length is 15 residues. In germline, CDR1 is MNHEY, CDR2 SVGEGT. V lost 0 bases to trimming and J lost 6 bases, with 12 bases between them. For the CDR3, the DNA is TGTGCCAGCAGTTACTCCTCGGCAGGGCCCAATGAGCAGTTCTTC. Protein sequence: CASSYSSAGPNEQFF.

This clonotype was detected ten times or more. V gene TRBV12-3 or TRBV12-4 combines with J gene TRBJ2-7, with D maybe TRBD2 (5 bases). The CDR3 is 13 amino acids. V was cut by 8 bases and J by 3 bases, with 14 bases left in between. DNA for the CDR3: TGTGCCAGCGCGCGCTCACGGGACTACGAGCAGTACTTC. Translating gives CASARSRDYEQYF.

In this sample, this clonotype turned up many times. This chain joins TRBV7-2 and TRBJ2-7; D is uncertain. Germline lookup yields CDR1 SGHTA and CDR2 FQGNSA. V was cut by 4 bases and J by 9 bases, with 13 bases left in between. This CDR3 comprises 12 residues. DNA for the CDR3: TGTGCCAGCAGCTCCTATGGAGTCGGGCAGTACTTC. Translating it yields CASSSYGVGQYF.